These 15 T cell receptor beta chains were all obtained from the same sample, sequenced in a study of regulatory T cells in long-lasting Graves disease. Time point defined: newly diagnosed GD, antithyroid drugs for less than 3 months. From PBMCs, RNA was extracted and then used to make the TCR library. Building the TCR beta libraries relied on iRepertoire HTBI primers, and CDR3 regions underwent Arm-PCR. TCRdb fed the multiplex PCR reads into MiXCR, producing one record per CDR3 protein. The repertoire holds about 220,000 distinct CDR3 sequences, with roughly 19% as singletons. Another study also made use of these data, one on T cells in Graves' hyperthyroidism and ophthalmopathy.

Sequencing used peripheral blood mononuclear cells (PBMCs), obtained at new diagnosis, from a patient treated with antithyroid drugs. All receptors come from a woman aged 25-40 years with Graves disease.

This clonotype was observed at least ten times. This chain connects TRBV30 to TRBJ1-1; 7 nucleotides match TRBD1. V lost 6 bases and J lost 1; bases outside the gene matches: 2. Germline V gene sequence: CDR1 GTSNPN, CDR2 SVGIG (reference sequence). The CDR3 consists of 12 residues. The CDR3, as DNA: TGTGCCTGTAGACAGGGGAACACTGAAGCTTTCTTT. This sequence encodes CACRQGNTEAFF.

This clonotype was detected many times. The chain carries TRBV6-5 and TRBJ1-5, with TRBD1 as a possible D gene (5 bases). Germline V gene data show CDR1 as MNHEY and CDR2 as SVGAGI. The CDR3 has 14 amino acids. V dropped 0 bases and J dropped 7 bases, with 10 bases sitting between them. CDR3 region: CASSYSGGNQPQHF. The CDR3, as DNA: TGTGCCAGCAGTTACTCGGGGGGTAACCAGCCCCAGCATTTT.

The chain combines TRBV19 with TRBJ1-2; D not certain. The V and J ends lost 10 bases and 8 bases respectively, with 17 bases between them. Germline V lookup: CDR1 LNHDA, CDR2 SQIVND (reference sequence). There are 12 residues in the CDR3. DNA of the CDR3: TGTGCCACCCGGGAGGGTTTACGGGGCTACACCTTC. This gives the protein CATREGLRGYTF.

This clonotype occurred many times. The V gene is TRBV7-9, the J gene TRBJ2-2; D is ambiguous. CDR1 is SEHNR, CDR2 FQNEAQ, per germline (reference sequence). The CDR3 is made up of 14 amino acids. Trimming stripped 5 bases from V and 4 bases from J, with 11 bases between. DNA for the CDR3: TGTGCCAGCAGCCCACTCGCGAGCACCGGGGAGCTGTTTTTT. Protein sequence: CASSPLASTGELFF. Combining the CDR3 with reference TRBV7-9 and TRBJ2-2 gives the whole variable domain DTGVSQNPRHKITKRGQNVTFRCDPISEHNRLYWYRQTLGQGPEFLTYFQNEAQLEKSRLLSDRFSAERPKGSFSTLEIQRTEQGDSAMYLCASSPLASTGELFFGEGSRLTVL.

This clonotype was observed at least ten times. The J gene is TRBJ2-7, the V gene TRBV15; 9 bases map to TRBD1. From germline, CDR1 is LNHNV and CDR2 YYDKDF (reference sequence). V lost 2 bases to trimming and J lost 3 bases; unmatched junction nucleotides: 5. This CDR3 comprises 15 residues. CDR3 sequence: CATSRYPGQGYEQYF. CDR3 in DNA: TGTGCCACCAGCAGATACCCGGGACAGGGCTACGAGCAGTACTTC.

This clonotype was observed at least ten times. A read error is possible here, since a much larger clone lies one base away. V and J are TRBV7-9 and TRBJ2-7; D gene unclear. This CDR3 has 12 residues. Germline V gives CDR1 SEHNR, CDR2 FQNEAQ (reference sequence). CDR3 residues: CASGLVGYEQYF. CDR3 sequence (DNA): TGTGCCAGCGGCTTAGTAGGGTACGAGCAGTACTTC.

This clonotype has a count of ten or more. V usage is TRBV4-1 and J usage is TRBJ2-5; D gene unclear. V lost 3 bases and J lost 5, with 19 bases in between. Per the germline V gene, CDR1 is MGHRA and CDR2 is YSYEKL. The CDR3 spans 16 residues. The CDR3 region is CASSQVVVDLRETQYF. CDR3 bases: TGCGCCAGCAGCCAGGTGGTCGTTGATCTCAGGGAGACCCAGTACTTC.

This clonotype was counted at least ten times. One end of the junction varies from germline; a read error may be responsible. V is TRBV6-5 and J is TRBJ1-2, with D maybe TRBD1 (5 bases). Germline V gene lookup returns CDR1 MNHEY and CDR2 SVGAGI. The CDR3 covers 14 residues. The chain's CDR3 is CANSYRRVIGGYTF. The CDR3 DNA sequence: TGTGCCAACAGTTACAGGCGGGTTATTGGCGGCTACACCTTC.

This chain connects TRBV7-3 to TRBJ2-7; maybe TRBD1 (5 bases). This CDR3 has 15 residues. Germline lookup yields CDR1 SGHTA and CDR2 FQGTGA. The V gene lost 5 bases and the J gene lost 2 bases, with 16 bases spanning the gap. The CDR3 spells CASSLGPGSTYEQYF. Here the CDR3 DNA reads TGTGCCAGCAGCCTCGGGCCAGGGTCCACCTACGAGCAGTACTTC.

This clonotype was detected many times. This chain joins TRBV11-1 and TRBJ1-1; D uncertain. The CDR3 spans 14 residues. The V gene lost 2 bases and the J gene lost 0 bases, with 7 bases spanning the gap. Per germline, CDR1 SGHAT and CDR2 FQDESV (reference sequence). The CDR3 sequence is CASSLNDMNTEAFF. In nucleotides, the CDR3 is TGTGCCAGCAGCTTAAACGATATGAACACTGAAGCTTTCTTT.

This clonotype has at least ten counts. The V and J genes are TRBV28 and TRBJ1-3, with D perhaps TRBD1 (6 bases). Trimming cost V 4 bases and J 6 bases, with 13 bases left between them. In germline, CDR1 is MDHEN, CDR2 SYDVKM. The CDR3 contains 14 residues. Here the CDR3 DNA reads TGTGCCAGCAGTTCACAGGGCGTAGTAAACACCATATATTTT. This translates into CASSSQGVVNTIYF.

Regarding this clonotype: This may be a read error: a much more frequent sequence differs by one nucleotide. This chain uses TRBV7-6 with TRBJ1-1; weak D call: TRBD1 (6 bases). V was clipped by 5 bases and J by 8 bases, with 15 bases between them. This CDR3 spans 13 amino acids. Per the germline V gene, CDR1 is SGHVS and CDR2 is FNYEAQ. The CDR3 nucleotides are TGTGCCAGCAGCCAAGCAGGGGATGAGGAAGCTTTCTTT. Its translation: CASSQAGDEEAFF. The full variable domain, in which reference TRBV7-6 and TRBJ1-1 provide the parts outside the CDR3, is GAGVSQSPRYKVTKRGQDVALRCDPISGHVSLYWYRQALGQGPEFLTYFNYEAQQDKSGLPNDRFSAERPEGSISTLTIQRTEQRDSAMYRCASSQAGDEEAFFGQGTRLTVV.

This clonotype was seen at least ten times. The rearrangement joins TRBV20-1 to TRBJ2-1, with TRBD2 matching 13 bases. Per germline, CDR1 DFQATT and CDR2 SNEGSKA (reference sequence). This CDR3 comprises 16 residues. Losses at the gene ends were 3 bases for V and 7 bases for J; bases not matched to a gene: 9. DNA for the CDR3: TGCAGTGCTAGCCCCACACTAGCGGGAGGGGGGAATGAGCAGTTCTTC. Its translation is CSASPTLAGGGNEQFF.

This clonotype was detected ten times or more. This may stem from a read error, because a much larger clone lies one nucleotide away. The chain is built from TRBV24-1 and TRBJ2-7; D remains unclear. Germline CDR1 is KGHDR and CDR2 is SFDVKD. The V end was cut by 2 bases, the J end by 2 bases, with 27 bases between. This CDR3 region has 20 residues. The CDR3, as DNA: TGTGCCACCAGTGATTCGCCGCACTCCCTGCCGGGCCTAGGCGCCTACGAGCAGTACTTC. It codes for CATSDSPHSLPGLGAYEQYF.

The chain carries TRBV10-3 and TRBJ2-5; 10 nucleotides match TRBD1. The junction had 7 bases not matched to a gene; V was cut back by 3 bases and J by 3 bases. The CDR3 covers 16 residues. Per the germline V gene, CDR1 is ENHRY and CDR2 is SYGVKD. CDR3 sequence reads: CAISEVKGTGEETQYF. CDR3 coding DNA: TGTGCCATCAGTGAAGTAAAGGGGACAGGGGAAGAGACCCAGTACTTC.